This T cell receptor (beta chain) is drawn from a study of identical twins (dated by TCRdb to the mid-2010s). For the study in its entirety: TCR alpha and beta repertoires from monozygotic twins, unrelated adults of various ages and cord blood were deep-sequenced to test whether fetal clonotypes persist. Replicate twin experiments were performed at different times using different library preparation protocols to rule out contamination. What the research found in general, with its limitations: Out-of-frame TCR alpha sequences shared between twins showed an excess of low generation-probability sequences compared with coincidental sharing between unrelated individuals. In monozygotic twins, out-of-frame TCR alpha sharing was systematically underestimated by recombination models, although the models agreed with sharing between unrelated individuals. Invariant T cells such as MAIT and iNKT could partly confound zero-insertion analyses, although diverse VJ usage argued against such confounding for most clonotypes. Fewer insertions were carried by abundant cord blood beta clonotypes; a weaker similar trend was observed in young adult naive repertoires, while no such trend was observed in memory repertoires. Conclusions relied on cross-sectional statistical analysis, since the same donors could not be followed over many years. A weaker excess of twin sharing was found in beta out-of-frame sequences because the signal-to-noise ratio was lowered by fewer shared sequences.

Every donor was a healthy Caucasian. Three pairs of female monozygotic twins, all aged roughly 18 to 30 years, made up the twin cohort. Peripheral blood mononuclear cells were used as the source from which RNA for TCR libraries was isolated. Receptor amplification or capture employed 5' RACE. Sequencer: Illumina HiSeq 2000. Template switching added a universal primer binding site, and the final cDNA carried a unique molecular identifier that allowed TCR cDNA molecules to be counted accurately. Specific primers in the conserved constant-segment region were used to synthesize first-strand cDNA for the TCR alpha and beta chains. Each cDNA library was double barcoded, with a SMART-Mk sample barcode plus Illumina barcodes, to control for contamination. Two successive PCR steps introduced TruSeq adapter sequences along with Illumina sample barcodes. The TCR alpha and beta cDNA libraries were sequenced on the Illumina HiSeq platform using custom primers. The published analysis was carried out like this. Raw reads were processed with MiGEC to extract unique molecular identifiers, and MiXCR was used to determine CDR3 positions. For each individual, recombination models were inferred using an EM algorithm with the repgenHMM and IGoR tools. The analysis of shared clonotypes was done with the tcR package in R, with sharing normalized by the product of cloneset sizes. Out-of-frame nonproductive sequences were analyzed to study raw recombination free of thymic and clonal selection effects. TCRdb handled the public reads itself, with Q25 trimming in fastp and clone calling in MiXCR, and kept productive beta chains. A single entry per CDR3 protein holds the most common genes and DNA from its merged rows. The V and J calls were not made by the authors but by TCRdb's processing. The sample table records 500,000 to 650,000 distinct CDR3 sequences; under 8.5% of these occur just once. 1.6% of the sample is held by the ten biggest clonotypes.

Including the terminal cysteine and phenylalanine, the CDR3 comprises 11 residues. Only CDR3 DNA is held: 33 bases, read in frame from base 1. Trimmed from V: 5 bases; trimmed from J: 7 bases; junction bases lacking a gene match: 2. The germline V gene (reference sequence) yields DFQATT for CDR1 and SNEGSKA for CDR2. This clonotype was seen more than once but under ten times. There is no known antigen for this receptor. No base quality information exists; no much larger clone differs at one position. Another study also made use of these data, one on yellow fever vaccine responses in identical twins. The second source states: The T cell response to vaccination in identical twins was reported by the authors to appear partly convergent and partly personalized. In identical twins, the study followed T cell clones that responded to the vaccine with precision.

The chain couples TRBV20-1 to TRBJ1-1; the central 9 bases match TRBD1. This sequence was found in a woman aged 18-29 years in good health. Sequences were obtained from PBMCs. The sequenced DNA is TGCAGTGCTGGGGACAGGGTTGAAGCTTTCTTT. Its coded protein is CSAGDRVEAFF.